This passage covers 16 T cell receptor beta chains from one sample sequenced in a study. Clones were read by immunoSEQ multiplex PCR, and TCRdb kept only the in-frame ones, dropping some. The sample yields under 90,000 clones, over 85% seen once. Sample: PBMCs. The origin of the receptors is a man aged 35 to 55 with rheumatoid arthritis.

V is TRBV27 and J is TRBJ2-7; 9 nucleotides match TRBD1. CDR1 and CDR2 (germline): MNHEY, SMNVEV (reference sequence). V lost 0 bases to trimming and J lost 6 bases; unmatched junction nucleotides: 9. The CDR3 is 16 amino acids. CDR3 amino acids: CASSLSPTGGSSEQYF. The CDR3 DNA sequence: TGTGCCAGCAGTTTATCTCCGACAGGGGGTTCTAGCGAGCAGTACTTC.

A single count supports this clone. The rearrangement uses TRBV7-2 and TRBJ1-6, with 7 bases matching TRBD1. The V gene's germline CDR1 is SGHTA and CDR2 FQGNSA. V lost 5 bases and J lost 5; bases outside the gene matches: 3. The CDR3 contains 14 residues. CDR3 residues: CASSKGTDNSPLHF. CDR3 nucleotide sequence: TGTGCCAGCAGCAAAGGGACAGATAATTCACCCCTCCACTTT.

The V call is TRBV7-9, the J call TRBJ2-7; D possibly uses TRBD1 or TRBD2 (6 bases each). There are 15 residues in the CDR3. The germline CDR1 and CDR2 sequences are SEHNR and FQNEAQ (reference sequence). Trimming took off 5 bases at V and 4 bases at J, with 18 bases between the two ends. The CDR3 loop is CASSPRWGAWYEQYF. CDR3 nucleotide sequence: TGTGCCAGCAGCCCTCGGTGGGGGGCCTGGTACGAGCAGTACTTC. Filled out from reference TRBV7-9 and TRBJ2-7, the complete variable domain reads DTGVSQNPRHKITKRGQNVTFRCDPISEHNRLYWYRQTLGQGPEFLTYFQNEAQLEKSRLLSDRFSAERPKGSFSTLEIQRTEQGDSAMYLCASSPRWGAWYEQYFGPGTRLTVT.

V and J are TRBV4-1 and TRBJ2-3; the D is unclear. Germline V gene data show CDR1 as MGHRA and CDR2 as YSYEKL. Trimming took 4 bases from V and 6 from J, leaving 17 bases between them. This CDR3 contains 15 residues. This CDR3 is CASSPRSGGGDTQYF. The CDR3, as DNA: TGCGCCAGCAGCCCAAGATCGGGTGGTGGGGATACGCAGTATTTT.

The chain uses TRBV7-9 and TRBJ1-2; 9 nucleotides line up with TRBD1. The V segment lost 5 bases and the J segment 3 bases; nucleotides outside the gene matches: 7. Germline V CDR1 and CDR2: SEHNR, FQNEAQ (reference sequence). The CDR3 is made up of 15 amino acids. This CDR3 reads CASSVLRDRDYGYTF. The CDR3 coding sequence is TGTGCCAGCAGCGTACTCCGGGACAGGGACTATGGCTACACCTTC.

This sequence joins TRBV5-1 and TRBJ2-7; no clear D. Germline assignment: CDR1 SGHRS and CDR2 YFSETQ. Trimming shortened V by 0 bases and J by 2 bases, and 9 bases separated the two germline ends. The CDR3 runs to 14 residues. Written as DNA, the CDR3 is TGCGCCAGCAGCTTGGAGAACGTACCCTACGAGCAGTACTTC. Its translation is CASSLENVPYEQYF.

The chain recombines TRBV28 with TRBJ1-5; tentatively, D is TRBD1 (5 bases). The germline CDR1 and CDR2 sequences are MDHEN and SYDVKM. The CDR3 consists of 15 residues. V lost 6 bases and J 9 bases, leaving 21 bases between the germline ends. In DNA form, the CDR3 reads TGTGCCAGCAGGGCCCGGGGCGCCCTCCATAGGCCCCAGCATTTT. Its protein product is CASRARGALHRPQHF.

V usage is TRBV20-1 and J usage is TRBJ1-4; tentatively, D is TRBD1 (5 bases). Germline V gives CDR1 DFQATT, CDR2 SNEGSKA (reference sequence). Deletions cut 6 bases from V and 7 bases from J, with 9 bases between. The CDR3 length is 11 residues. The chain's CDR3 is CSAGDGEKLFF. CDR3 DNA: TGCAGTGCCGGGGACGGTGAAAAACTGTTTTTT.

This sequence joins TRBV28 and TRBJ2-7, with 11 nucleotides matching TRBD1. The CDR3 length is 14 residues. V was pared by 5 bases and J by 1 base, with 1 base of the junction left unmatched. Germline V gene lookup returns CDR1 MDHEN and CDR2 SYDVKM. This chain's CDR3 is CASSGTGGSYEQYF. The CDR3 nucleotides read TGTGCCAGCAGTGGGACAGGGGGTTCCTACGAGCAGTACTTC. The full variable domain, in which reference TRBV28 and TRBJ2-7 provide the parts outside the CDR3, is DVKVTQSSRYLVKRTGEKVFLECVQDMDHENMFWYRQDPGLGLRLIYFSYDVKMKEKGDIPEGYSVSREKKERFSLILESASTNQTSMYLCASSGTGGSYEQYFGPGTRLTVT.

Concerning this clone: Other DNA sequences in the same sample also yield this CDR3. The rearrangement uses TRBV27 and TRBJ1-5; D is unclear. This CDR3 has 15 residues. Germline loops: CDR1 MNHEY, CDR2 SMNVEV (reference sequence). The germline V and J ends were trimmed by 2 bases and 0 bases, with 8 bases remaining between them. CDR3 bases: TGTGCCAGCAGTTTAAGCAGATATAGCAATCAGCCCCAGCATTTT. This codes for CASSLSRYSNQPQHF.

The genes are TRBV6-2 or TRBV6-3 and TRBJ1-5, with D perhaps matching TRBD1 (6 bases). CDR3 length equals 16 residues. CDR1 MNHEY and CDR2 SVGEGT come from the germline V gene. V was clipped by 0 bases and J by 5 bases, with 14 bases between them. In nucleotides, the CDR3 is TGTGCCAGCAGTTACTCATTTGGGGCAGGGGATCAGCCCCAGCATTTT. Its protein product is CASSYSFGAGDQPQHF.

The gene calls are TRBV7-2 and TRBJ1-1; TRBD1 agrees at 7 bases. Losses at the gene ends were 4 bases for V and 7 bases for J; bases not matched to a gene: 9. The CDR3 runs 14 residues. CDR1 is SGHTA and CDR2 is FQGNSA in the germline V gene. Here the CDR3 reads CASSSGQARNEAFF. The CDR3 DNA sequence: TGTGCCAGCAGCTCAGGACAGGCCCGCAATGAAGCTTTCTTT.

The rearrangement joins TRBV6-4 to TRBJ1-1, with D hard to call. CDR3 size: 13 residues. The V gene's germline CDR1 is MRHNA and CDR2 SNTAGT. The V and J ends lost 3 bases and 5 bases respectively, with 10 bases between them. CDR3 amino acids: CASSEGIGTEAFF. Here the CDR3 DNA reads TGTGCCAGCAGTGAGGGCATTGGAACTGAAGCTTTCTTT.

This chain links TRBV5-1 with TRBJ2-6; D call uncertain. Germline CDR1 SGHRS, CDR2 YFSETQ. V was shortened by 7 bases and J by 0 bases, with 5 bases between the two germline ends. This CDR3 has 13 residues. Written as DNA, the CDR3 is TGCGCCAGCTCCCTCTCTGGGGCCAACGTCCTGACTTTC. Protein sequence: CASSLSGANVLTF.

The chain is built from TRBV24-1 and TRBJ1-2; 9 bases fit TRBD1. With 5 bases clipped from V and 7 bases from J, the junction kept 4 bases outside the gene matches. This CDR3 is built from 13 residues. The germline gives CDR1 KGHDR, CDR2 SFDVKD. Here the CDR3 reads CATSAGDRAGYTF. As DNA, the CDR3 is TGTGCCACCAGTGCCGGGGACAGGGCTGGCTACACCTTC.

CDR3 sequence reads: CASKHRGGQTQYF. The CDR3 DNA follows: TGTGCCAGCAAACACAGGGGGGGTCAGACCCAGTACTTC. This sequence joins TRBV3-1 (or the pseudogene TRBV3-2) and TRBJ2-5, with a tentative D call TRBD1 (8 bases). Trimming cost V 7 bases and J 6 bases, with 15 bases left between them. Germline assignment: CDR1 LGHDT and CDR2 YNNKEL (reference sequence). The CDR3 loop spans 13 amino acids.